These 3 T cell receptor beta chains originate from one sample sequenced in a study of blood T cell repertoires in COVID-19. Profiling relied on immunoSEQ multiplex PCR, and the TCRdb table lists in-frame clones only, not all of them. The table has some 320,000 clones, around 85% seen once. The specimen was PBMCs or T cells enriched from blood (not recorded which). These receptors were taken from a woman under 40 who had been exposed to COVID-19.

The chain has TRBV28 and TRBJ1-2, with 8 bases identical to TRBD1. Trimming at V came to 5 bases and at J to 2 bases, leaving 7 bases not matched to a gene. The CDR3 totals 15 residues. The germline V gene has CDR1 MDHEN and CDR2 SYDVKM. CDR3 sequence reads: CASSGWTGRNYGYTF. In DNA form, the CDR3 reads TGTGCCAGCAGTGGATGGACAGGGCGGAACTATGGCTACACCTTC.

The chain links TRBV9 to TRBJ2-5; tentative D call: TRBD2 (7 bases). Trimming removed 0 bases from V and 1 base from J, with 10 bases in between. The CDR3 sequence is 15 residues long. Germline CDR1 and CDR2: SGDLS and YYNGEE. In nucleotides, the CDR3 is TGTGCCAGCAGCGTAGGGGGGGGCCCCCAAGAGACCCAGTACTTC. Its protein is CASSVGGGPQETQYF. Full variable domain (rest looked up from reference TRBV9 and TRBJ2-5): DSGVTQTPKHLITATGQRVTLRCSPRSGDLSVYWYQQSLDQGLQFLIQYYNGEERAKGNILERFSAQQFPDLHSELNLSSLELGDSALYFCASSVGGGPQETQYFGPGTRLLVL.

This sequence joins TRBV7-2 and TRBJ2-7; 8 nucleotides match TRBD1. The junction had 6 bases not matched to a gene; V was cut back by 4 bases and J by 1 base. Germline-derived CDR1 and CDR2 are SGHTA and FQGNSA. The CDR3 consists of 15 residues. DNA for the CDR3: TGTGCCAGCAGCTCCCCGGACAGGGTGTCCTACGAGCAGTACTTC. Residues: CASSSPDRVSYEQYF.